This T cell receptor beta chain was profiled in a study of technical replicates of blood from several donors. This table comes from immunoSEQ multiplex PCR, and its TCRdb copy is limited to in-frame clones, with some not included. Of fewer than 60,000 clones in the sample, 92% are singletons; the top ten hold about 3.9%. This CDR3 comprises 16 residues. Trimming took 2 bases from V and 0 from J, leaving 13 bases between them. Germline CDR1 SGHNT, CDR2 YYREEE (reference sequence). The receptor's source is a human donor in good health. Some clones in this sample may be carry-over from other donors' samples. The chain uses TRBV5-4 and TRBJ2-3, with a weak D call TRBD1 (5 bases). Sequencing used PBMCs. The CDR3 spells CASSLKQAASTDTQYF. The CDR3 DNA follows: TGTGCCAGCAGCTTAAAACAGGCAGCTAGCACAGATACGCAGTATTTT.